The clone carrying this T cell receptor beta chain has more than one count but fewer than ten. Its antigen remains unidentified. CDR1 and CDR2 (germline): LGHNT, FRNRAP. Trimming left V 9 bases short and J 1 base short, with 17 bases between. The CDR3 loop spans 15 amino acids. The data derive from a study of cytomegalovirus exposure and HLA in healthy donors. In the PCR, 60 Vbeta and 13 Jbeta primers were used. TCRdb's copy holds only in-frame clones and misses some; the assay was immunoSEQ multiplex PCR. The sample contains fewer than 200,000 clones, roughly 80% of which appear only once. Study-wide results and caveats: Reports indicate that TCR beta sequences accurately predicted the HLA-A and HLA-B alleles of most subjects. In a later analysis, V- and J-gene trimming of beta chains associated with a DCLRE1C missense variant, replicated independently. A few chains tied to CMV proved CMV antigen-specific in vitro.

The sequence derives from a woman aged 18-30 years in good health and CMV-seronegative. The chain has TRBV12-5 and TRBJ2-3; TRBD1 might be the D (5 bases). Sequencing input: PBMCs. CDR3 coding DNA: TGTGCTAGAGAGACACTTCCAGGGCGCACAGATACGCAGTATTTT. Translation gives CARETLPGRTDTQYF.